This T cell receptor beta chain was captured by sequencing in a study of CD8+ T cells in alopecia areata. The overall study: Oral tofacitinib, 5 to 10 mg twice daily, was given in an open-label trial.

Study-level findings and limits: Compared with normal scalp, lesional scalp had higher clonality and more expanded CD8+ clones. With patients, TCR sharing proved less clear than in mice, a difference possibly related to HLA.

cDNA serving as the sequencing template came from extracted, reverse transcribed RNA. Assay used: immunoSEQ multiplex PCR; TCRdb lists only in-frame clones, some missing. The table lists hundreds of thousands of clones, roughly 69% of them singletons, with about 1.3% in the top ten. CDR3 length: 14 amino acids. The germline V gene encodes CDR1 GTSNPN and CDR2 SVGIG (reference sequence). The V gene end was trimmed by 3 bases and the J gene end by 4 bases; junction bases not matched to a gene: 5. On this clone: Antigen unknown.

Samples from alopecia areata patients were lesional scalp punch biopsies and peripheral blood. The chain employs TRBV30 and TRBJ1-5; TRBD1 aligns across 8 bases. The material sequenced was CD4+ T cells sorted from blood, taken at week 0. The receptor's source is a human donor with alopecia areata. The CDR3 sequence: CAWSTRQGNQPQHF. The CDR3 DNA reads as TGTGCCTGGAGCACGAGACAGGGGAATCAGCCCCAGCATTTT.